These T cell receptor beta chains were read from a single sample in a study of graft-versus-host responses after intestinal transplantation. No antigens are known for them. Method: immunoSEQ multiplex PCR; TCRdb's copy keeps in-frame clones and lacks some. The repertoire holds just over 85,000 clones, with around 90% as singletons. Sequences were derived from unstimulated CD8+ T cells sorted from spleen or lymph node cells, sampled before transplant. The receptors stem from a human donor who was the organ donor for an intestinal transplant. The CDR3 runs from the conserved cysteine through the conserved F or W. The order of the fields is D gene, J gene, V gene, CDR3 protein. A D gene is named only where the DNA matches it firmly.

d_call: -; j_call: TRBJ2-5; v_call: TRBV4-1; cdr3_aa: CASSQVSHGTQYF
d_call: -; j_call: TRBJ2-7; v_call: TRBV19; cdr3_aa: CASSIAPYEQYF
d_call: -; j_call: TRBJ1-1; v_call: TRBV19; cdr3_aa: CASSIALGVNTEAFF
d_call: TRBD1; j_call: TRBJ1-2; v_call: TRBV4-3; cdr3_aa: CASSQEDRVRYGYTF
d_call: TRBD1; j_call: TRBJ2-3; v_call: TRBV18; cdr3_aa: CASSPLVTGDPTDTQYF
d_call: -; j_call: TRBJ2-1; v_call: TRBV7-9; cdr3_aa: CASSVAGALWNEQFF
d_call: -; j_call: TRBJ2-2; v_call: TRBV15; cdr3_aa: CATSLTVNTGELFF
d_call: TRBD2; j_call: TRBJ2-1; v_call: TRBV13; cdr3_aa: CASSLGLAGDNEQFF
d_call: TRBD2; j_call: TRBJ2-7; v_call: TRBV9; cdr3_aa: CASSGSGGPSYEQYF
d_call: TRBD2; j_call: TRBJ2-1; v_call: TRBV27; cdr3_aa: CASSFGLAVYNEQFF
d_call: TRBD1; j_call: TRBJ2-5; v_call: TRBV7-2; cdr3_aa: CASSYPGGAETQYF
d_call: TRBD2; j_call: TRBJ2-5; v_call: TRBV7-3; cdr3_aa: CASSLGLAGTETQYF
d_call: -; j_call: TRBJ1-2; v_call: TRBV19; cdr3_aa: CASSTGVSNGYTF
d_call: -; j_call: TRBJ2-3; v_call: TRBV5-6; cdr3_aa: CASSWGWHGRRTDTQYF
d_call: -; j_call: TRBJ2-4; v_call: TRBV5-1; cdr3_aa: CASSLGGREAKNIQYF
d_call: TRBD1; j_call: TRBJ1-1; v_call: TRBV5-6; cdr3_aa: CASSSQGAGTEAFF
d_call: TRBD2; j_call: TRBJ2-7; v_call: TRBV27; cdr3_aa: CASSLSSGGSYEQYF
d_call: TRBD1; j_call: TRBJ1-4; v_call: TRBV2; cdr3_aa: CASRDNPRGEKLFF
d_call: TRBD2; j_call: TRBJ2-3; v_call: TRBV11-2; cdr3_aa: CASSRGLGADTQYF
d_call: TRBD1; j_call: TRBJ2-7; v_call: TRBV5-4; cdr3_aa: CASSFGTGGCEQYF
d_call: -; j_call: TRBJ2-7; v_call: TRBV5-6; cdr3_aa: CASSYWTAPYEQYF
d_call: -; j_call: TRBJ2-7; v_call: TRBV7-9; cdr3_aa: CASSLEGGTYEQYF
d_call: -; j_call: TRBJ2-2; v_call: TRBV7-9; cdr3_aa: CASSYGGIGELFF
d_call: -; j_call: TRBJ2-6; v_call: TRBV7-3; cdr3_aa: CASSLSFAGANVLTF
d_call: -; j_call: TRBJ1-1; v_call: TRBV4-2; cdr3_aa: CASSQDGLLNTEAFF
d_call: -; j_call: TRBJ2-4; v_call: TRBV30; cdr3_aa: CAWSLGQGQNIQYF
d_call: -; j_call: TRBJ2-7; v_call: TRBV11-2; cdr3_aa: CASSLGAGDAYEQYF
d_call: -; j_call: TRBJ2-7; v_call: TRBV2; cdr3_aa: CASRFPDEQYF
d_call: TRBD1; j_call: TRBJ2-5; v_call: TRBV6-1; cdr3_aa: CASSERGRRETQYF
d_call: -; j_call: TRBJ1-2; v_call: TRBV7-9; cdr3_aa: CASSSQGLGNYGYTF
d_call: -; j_call: TRBJ2-6; v_call: TRBV9; cdr3_aa: CASSANNRESGANVLTF
d_call: TRBD2; j_call: TRBJ2-7; v_call: TRBV27; cdr3_aa: CASSPGGASYEQYF
d_call: -; j_call: TRBJ2-1; v_call: TRBV10-3; cdr3_aa: CAISESSPGTLWYNEQFF
d_call: -; j_call: TRBJ2-7; v_call: TRBV13; cdr3_aa: CASSLGLGGSYEQYF
d_call: TRBD2; j_call: TRBJ2-1; v_call: TRBV4-1; cdr3_aa: CASSHGASGGNEQFF
d_call: -; j_call: TRBJ2-1; v_call: TRBV5-6; cdr3_aa: CASSVTSYNEQFF
d_call: TRBD1; j_call: TRBJ1-4; v_call: TRBV19; cdr3_aa: CATRQGYEKLFF
d_call: TRBD1; j_call: TRBJ1-2; v_call: TRBV7-9; cdr3_aa: CASSWRTGLNYGYTF
d_call: TRBD1; j_call: TRBJ2-3; v_call: TRBV29-1; cdr3_aa: CSVDRESLTDTQYF
d_call: -; j_call: TRBJ1-4; v_call: TRBV6-1; cdr3_aa: CASSVLRGAGEKLFF
d_call: TRBD1; j_call: TRBJ1-2; v_call: TRBV27; cdr3_aa: CASSWGRGRLDGYTF
d_call: -; j_call: TRBJ2-2; v_call: TRBV13; cdr3_aa: CASSFLTGGTGELFF
d_call: -; j_call: TRBJ2-5; v_call: TRBV4-3; cdr3_aa: CASSQFLSNQETQYF
d_call: TRBD2; j_call: TRBJ2-3; v_call: TRBV6-4; cdr3_aa: CASSDSPRGGADTQYF
d_call: -; j_call: TRBJ2-2; v_call: TRBV13; cdr3_aa: CASSPGTGELFF
d_call: -; j_call: TRBJ1-2; v_call: TRBV4-2; cdr3_aa: CASSQAGGAQRGYTF
d_call: -; j_call: TRBJ2-6; v_call: TRBV7-3; cdr3_aa: CASSTVPQGFAGANVLTF
d_call: -; j_call: TRBJ2-7; v_call: TRBV6-1; cdr3_aa: CASSEALPSYEQYF
d_call: -; j_call: TRBJ2-3; v_call: TRBV19; cdr3_aa: CASSILGAWGTDTQYF
d_call: -; j_call: TRBJ1-2; v_call: TRBV4-1; cdr3_aa: CASSPTFPGVLLGNYGYTF
d_call: -; j_call: TRBJ2-7; v_call: TRBV25-1; cdr3_aa: CASSERGNLDEQYF